What follows are 8 T cell receptor beta chains derived from one specimen sequenced in a study of blood T cell repertoires in COVID-19. The assay was immunoSEQ multiplex PCR, and TCRdb's table has in-frame clones only and misses some. The sample has roughly 230,000 clones, around 86% seen once. The sample taken for sequencing was PBMCs or T cells enriched from blood (not recorded which). The receptor set was obtained from a man aged 25 to 40 in a cohort exposed to, infected with or recovered from COVID-19 (not recorded which).

The V gene is TRBV13, the J gene TRBJ2-1; the D gene is possibly TRBD2 (5 bases). There are 16 residues in the CDR3. Trimming pared 5 bases from V and 0 bases from J, leaving 14 bases between. CDR1 is PRHDT and CDR2 is FYEKMQ in the germline V gene (reference sequence). As DNA, the CDR3 is TGTGCCAGCAGCGATTTCCCGGGGAGCTCCTACAATGAGCAGTTCTTC. Translated, it gives CASSDFPGSSYNEQFF.

The genes are TRBV7-3 and TRBJ2-2, with 8 nucleotides matching TRBD2. The CDR3 is 16 amino acids. Germline values: CDR1 SGHTA, CDR2 FQGTGA. J lost 0 bases, V lost 4 bases, and 4 bases had no gene match. CDR3 sequence: CASSSRGGANTGELFF. CDR3 in DNA: TGTGCCAGCAGCTCCCGGGGGGGGGCGAACACCGGGGAGCTGTTTTTT. The variable domain in full, with the rest retrieved from reference TRBV7-3 and TRBJ2-2, is GAGVSQTPSNKVTEKGKYVELRCDPISGHTALYWYRQSLGQGPEFLIYFQGTGAADDSGLPNDRFFAVRPEGSVSTLKIQRTERGDSAVYLCASSSRGGANTGELFFGEGSRLTVL.

The rearrangement links TRBV5-1 to TRBJ2-7; D might be TRBD2 (6 bases). The CDR3 extends over 16 amino acids. Germline CDR1 SGHRS, CDR2 YFSETQ. The germline V and J ends were trimmed by 4 bases and 5 bases, with 22 bases remaining between them. The CDR3 reads CASSPQVRQGLDEQYF. The CDR3 nucleotides are TGCGCCAGCAGCCCGCAAGTGAGGCAGGGACTGGACGAGCAGTACTTC.

The chain joins TRBV18 to TRBJ1-4; unclear D gene. The germline V and J ends were trimmed by 4 bases and 0 bases, with 9 bases remaining between them. This CDR3 region has 15 residues. Germline CDR1 and CDR2: KGHSH and LQKENI. This CDR3 is CASSRVSATNEKLFF. Here the CDR3 DNA reads TGTGCCAGCTCACGTGTCAGTGCAACTAATGAAAAACTGTTTTTT.

The chain employs TRBV6-2 or TRBV6-3 and TRBJ2-7; 7 nucleotides match TRBD2. The CDR3 covers 14 residues. Germline V gene data show CDR1 as MNHEY and CDR2 as SVGEGT. V dropped 2 bases and J dropped 3; count of bases not matched to a gene: 4. The CDR3 reads CASSYTSVVYEQYF. CDR3 coding DNA: TGTGCCAGCAGTTACACTAGCGTGGTCTACGAGCAGTACTTC.

This clone was found once. The chain joins TRBV12-3 or TRBV12-4 to TRBJ1-5; TRBD1 agrees at 7 bases. The CDR3 sequence is 13 residues long. Germline trimming cut 11 bases from V and 1 base from J; bases unmatched to any gene: 5. CDR3 bases: TGTGCCTCAACCAGGGGGAGCAATCAGCCCCAGCATTTT. Protein: CASTRGSNQPQHF.

The chain is built from TRBV4-1 and TRBJ2-3; TRBD2 might be the D (6 bases). Trimming removed 1 base at V and 4 bases at J, with 15 bases between. CDR1 is MGHRA and CDR2 is YSYEKL in the germline V gene. This CDR3 is built from 16 residues. CDR3 nucleotide sequence: TGCGCCAGCAGCCAAGTTCTCCGGGGGATCGCAGATACGCAGTATTTT. The encoded protein is CASSQVLRGIADTQYF.

The V call is TRBV6-5, the J call TRBJ2-5; a possible D gene is TRBD2 (5 bases). This CDR3 is built from 16 residues. CDR1 is MNHEY and CDR2 is SVGAGI in the germline V gene. Trimming removed 0 bases at V and 1 base at J, with 12 bases between. Here the CDR3 DNA reads TGTGCCAGCAGTTACTCGAAACTAGGTTCCCAAGAGACCCAGTACTTC. Translating it yields CASSYSKLGSQETQYF.